The 2 T cell receptor beta chains in this list originate from one sample, sequenced in a study of neurological immune-mediated disorders. TCRdb itself ran the 5' RACE reads through MiXCR, one entry per CDR3 protein. The sample has under 60,000 distinct CDR3 sequences, about 25% seen once. Sequencing used PBMCs. Receptors were obtained from a woman in her seventies in good health.

Many counts were recorded for this clonotype. The chain links TRBV5-1 to TRBJ2-2; D is undetermined. V was clipped by 6 bases and J by 1 base, with 7 bases between them. Germline loops: CDR1 SGHRS, CDR2 YFSETQ. This CDR3 is built from 13 residues. The CDR3 protein is CASTPGNTGELFF. The DNA for the CDR3 is TGCGCCAGCACTCCGGGGAACACCGGGGAGCTGTTTTTT.

This clonotype was seen ten or more times. The chain recombines TRBV5-1 with TRBJ2-5; tentatively, D is TRBD2 (6 bases). Per the germline V gene, CDR1 is SGHRS and CDR2 is YFSETQ. This CDR3 has 16 amino acids. V lost 3 bases and J 2 bases, leaving 17 bases between the germline ends. CDR3 sequence: CASSWQPRRAQETQYF. CDR3 DNA sequence: TGCGCCAGCAGCTGGCAGCCGAGGAGGGCTCAAGAGACCCAGTACTTC.